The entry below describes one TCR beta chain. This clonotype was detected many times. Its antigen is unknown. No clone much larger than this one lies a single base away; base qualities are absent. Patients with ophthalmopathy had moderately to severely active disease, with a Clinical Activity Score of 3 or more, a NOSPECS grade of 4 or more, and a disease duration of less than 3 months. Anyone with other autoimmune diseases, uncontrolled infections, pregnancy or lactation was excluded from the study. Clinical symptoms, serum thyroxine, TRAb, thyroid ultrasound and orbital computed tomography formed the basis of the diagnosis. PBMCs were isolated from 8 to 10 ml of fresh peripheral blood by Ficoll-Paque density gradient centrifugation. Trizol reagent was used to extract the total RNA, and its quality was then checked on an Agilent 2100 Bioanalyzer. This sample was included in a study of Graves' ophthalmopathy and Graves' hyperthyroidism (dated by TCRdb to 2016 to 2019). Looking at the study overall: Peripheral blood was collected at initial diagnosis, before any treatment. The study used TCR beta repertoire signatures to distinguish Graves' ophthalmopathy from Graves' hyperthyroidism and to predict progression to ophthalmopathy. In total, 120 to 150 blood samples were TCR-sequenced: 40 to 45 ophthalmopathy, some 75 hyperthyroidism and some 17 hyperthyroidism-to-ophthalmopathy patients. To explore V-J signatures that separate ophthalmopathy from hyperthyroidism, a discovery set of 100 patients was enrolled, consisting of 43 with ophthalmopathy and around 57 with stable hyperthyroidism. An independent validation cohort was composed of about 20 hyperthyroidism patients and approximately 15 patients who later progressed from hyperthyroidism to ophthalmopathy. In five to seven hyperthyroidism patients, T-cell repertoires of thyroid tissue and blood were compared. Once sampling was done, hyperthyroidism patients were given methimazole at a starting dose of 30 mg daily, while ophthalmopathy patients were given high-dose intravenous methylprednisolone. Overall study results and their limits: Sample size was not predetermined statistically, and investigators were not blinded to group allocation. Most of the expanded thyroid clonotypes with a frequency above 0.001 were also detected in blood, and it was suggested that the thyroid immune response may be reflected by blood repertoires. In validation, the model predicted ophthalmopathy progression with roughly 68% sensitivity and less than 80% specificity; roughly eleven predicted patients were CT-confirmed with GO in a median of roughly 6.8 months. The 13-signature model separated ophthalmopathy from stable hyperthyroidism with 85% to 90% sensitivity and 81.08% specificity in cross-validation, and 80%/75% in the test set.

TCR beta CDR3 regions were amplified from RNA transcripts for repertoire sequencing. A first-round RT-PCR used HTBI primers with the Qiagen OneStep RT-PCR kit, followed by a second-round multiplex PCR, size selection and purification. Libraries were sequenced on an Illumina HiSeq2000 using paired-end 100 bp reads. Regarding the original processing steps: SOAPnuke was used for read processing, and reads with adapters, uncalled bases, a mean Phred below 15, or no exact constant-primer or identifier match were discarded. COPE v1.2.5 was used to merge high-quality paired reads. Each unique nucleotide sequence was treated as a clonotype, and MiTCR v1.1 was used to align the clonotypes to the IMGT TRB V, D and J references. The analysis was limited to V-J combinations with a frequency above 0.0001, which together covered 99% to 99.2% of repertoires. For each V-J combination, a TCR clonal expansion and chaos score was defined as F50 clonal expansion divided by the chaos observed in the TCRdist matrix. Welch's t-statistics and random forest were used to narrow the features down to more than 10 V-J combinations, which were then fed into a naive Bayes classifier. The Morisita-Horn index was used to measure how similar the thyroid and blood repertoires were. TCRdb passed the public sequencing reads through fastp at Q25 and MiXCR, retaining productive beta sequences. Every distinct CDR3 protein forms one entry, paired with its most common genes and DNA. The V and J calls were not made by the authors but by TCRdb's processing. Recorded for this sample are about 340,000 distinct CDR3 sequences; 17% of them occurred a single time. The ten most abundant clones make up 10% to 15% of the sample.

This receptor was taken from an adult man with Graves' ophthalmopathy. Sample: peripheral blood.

The nucleotides are TGTGCCAGCAGTTACTCGCGAGGGAAGCCAGAGACCCAGTACTTC. It translates to CASSYSRGKPETQYF. This receptor chain uses TRBV6-5 and TRBJ2-5; a weak D assignment points to TRBD2 (5 bases agree). Trimming removed 0 bases from V and 4 bases from J, leaving 12 bases between the germline ends. Including the terminal cysteine and phenylalanine, the CDR3 comprises 15 residues. Left in the record is the CDR3 DNA by itself, 45 bases read in frame from the first base. CDR1 and CDR2 were assigned from the germline V gene as MNHEY and SVGAGI.